The 16 T cell receptor beta chains reported below all come from one sample, sequenced in a study of cytomegalovirus exposure and HLA in healthy donors. PCR used 60 Vbeta primers and 13 Jbeta primers. Repertoires were generated with immunoSEQ multiplex PCR, while TCRdb's copy carries only in-frame clones and drops some. This sample has roughly 98,000 clones, with under 75% found just once. Sequencing was carried out using PBMCs. These receptors all come from a man in his fifties in good health and CMV-seronegative.

V and J are TRBV28 and TRBJ2-5; D gene unclear. The V gene's germline CDR1 is MDHEN and CDR2 SYDVKM. The V and J ends lost 2 bases and 5 bases respectively, with 12 bases between them. This CDR3 contains 14 residues. The CDR3 bases are TGTGCCAGCAGTTTAAGAGGAATGAGGGAGACCCAGTACTTC. Protein: CASSLRGMRETQYF. Combining the CDR3 with reference TRBV28 and TRBJ2-5 gives the whole variable domain DVKVTQSSRYLVKRTGEKVFLECVQDMDHENMFWYRQDPGLGLRLIYFSYDVKMKEKGDIPEGYSVSREKKERFSLILESASTNQTSMYLCASSLRGMRETQYFGPGTRLLVL.

The genes are TRBV7-9 and TRBJ1-5, with 9 bases lining up with TRBD1. This CDR3 has 13 amino acids. With 6 bases clipped from V and 5 bases from J, the junction kept 2 bases outside the gene matches. Germline CDR1 and CDR2: SEHNR and FQNEAQ (reference sequence). The CDR3 DNA reads TGTGCCAGCAGTAGACAGGGGGATCAGCCCCAGCATTTT. As protein: CASSRQGDQPQHF.

The J gene is TRBJ1-6, the V gene TRBV7-9; maybe TRBD1 (5 bases). This CDR3 is 13 amino acids long. The germline gives CDR1 SEHNR, CDR2 FQNEAQ (reference sequence). Trimming removed 10 bases from V and 6 bases from J, with 13 bases in between. The CDR3 reads CATAGPLNSPLHF. The CDR3 DNA reads as TGTGCCACGGCGGGACCGCTTAATTCACCCCTCCACTTT.

This chain connects TRBV29-1 to TRBJ2-1; 12 nucleotides line up with TRBD1. Per germline, CDR1 SQVTM and CDR2 ANQGSEA. This CDR3 is 16 amino acids long. V was clipped by 4 bases and J by 14 bases; unmatched bases: 18. The CDR3 protein is CSVVSLATGTGGNEFF. The CDR3, as DNA: TGCAGCGTTGTTTCGCTAGCCACCGGGACAGGGGGCAACGAGTTCTTC.

This sequence joins TRBV19 and TRBJ2-3, with D maybe TRBD1 (5 bases). CDR3 length equals 16 residues. V shed 3 bases and J shed 3 bases, with 16 bases lying between them. The germline CDR1 and CDR2 sequences are LNHDA and SQIVND (reference sequence). The CDR3 bases are TGTGCCAGTAGTATTGGAGAAGGCAGGGTAACAGATACGCAGTATTTT. Translated, it gives CASSIGEGRVTDTQYF.

This clone has more than one count but fewer than ten. This chain connects TRBV10-3 to TRBJ1-3; no firm D call. The CDR3 spans 15 residues. The germline gives CDR1 ENHRY, CDR2 SYGVKD. Deletions cut 6 bases from V and 0 bases from J, with 12 bases between. The CDR3 here is CAISLGEVSGNTIYF. The CDR3 region has the DNA TGTGCCATCAGCCTCGGGGAAGTCTCTGGAAACACCATATATTTT.

CDR3 DNA sequence: TGCGCCAGCGCGGCAGGGGGCGGCTATGGCTACACCTTC. Residues: CASAAGGGYGYTF. The genes are TRBV10-1 and TRBJ1-2; 8 bases are shared with TRBD1. The V segment lost 8 bases and the J segment 4 bases; nucleotides outside the gene matches: 6. The CDR3 contains 13 residues. Germline CDR1 and CDR2: WNHNN and SYGVQD (reference sequence).

J is TRBJ2-7 and V is TRBV18; 7 bases match TRBD2. The CDR3 totals 14 residues. After removal of 3 bases from V and 3 bases from J, the junction contained 5 bases not matched to a gene. Germline CDR1 and CDR2: KGHSH and LQKENI. The CDR3 DNA sequence: TGTGCCAGCTCACCGGGGGGACTACGCTACGAGCAGTACTTC. Its protein is CASSPGGLRYEQYF.

V and J are TRBV19 and TRBJ2-7; D unresolved. Germline V gene data show CDR1 as LNHDA and CDR2 as SQIVND (reference sequence). V lost 5 bases and J 0 bases, leaving 14 bases between the germline ends. The CDR3 extends over 15 amino acids. The CDR3 reads CASSPLGTISYEQYF. CDR3 in DNA: TGTGCCAGTAGTCCCCTAGGTACCATCTCCTACGAGCAGTACTTC.

The chain links TRBV2 to TRBJ1-5; D possibly corresponds to TRBD1 (6 bases). Germline V lookup: CDR1 SNHLY, CDR2 FYNNEI. The CDR3 length is 16 residues. Trimming took 5 bases from V and 1 from J, leaving 15 bases between them. The CDR3 reads CASSLLTGRSNQPQHF. The DNA of the CDR3 is TGTGCCAGCAGTTTACTGACAGGTAGGAGCAATCAGCCCCAGCATTTT.

The chain links TRBV5-1 to TRBJ1-4; D not resolved. V lost 1 base to trimming and J lost 0 bases, with 10 bases between them. The CDR3 has 16 amino acids. Germline CDR1 is SGHRS and CDR2 is YFSETQ. The CDR3 is CASSLTYFATNEKLFF. The CDR3 coding sequence is TGCGCCAGCAGCTTGACCTACTTTGCAACTAATGAAAAACTGTTTTTT.

This clone was seen more than once but under ten times. This sequence joins TRBV9 and TRBJ2-2; possibly TRBD1 for D (6 bases). Trimming pared 0 bases from V and 6 bases from J, leaving 15 bases between. Germline CDR1 is SGDLS and CDR2 is YYNGEE. This CDR3 spans 16 amino acids. The CDR3, as DNA: TGTGCCAGCAGCGTAGAGCCCCAGGGGAAGGCCGGGGAGCTGTTTTTT. Amino acid sequence: CASSVEPQGKAGELFF.

This chain uses TRBV7-3 with TRBJ2-1, with D unresolved. The V gene's germline CDR1 is SGHTA and CDR2 FQGTGA. Trimming removed 3 bases at V and 5 bases at J, with 8 bases between. This CDR3 is 13 amino acids long. The CDR3 DNA reads TGTGCCAGCAGCTTTAACTCGGACAATGAGCAGTTCTTC. Protein: CASSFNSDNEQFF. Full variable domain (remainder filled in from reference TRBV7-3 and TRBJ2-1): GAGVSQTPSNKVTEKGKYVELRCDPISGHTALYWYRQSLGQGPEFLIYFQGTGAADDSGLPNDRFFAVRPEGSVSTLKIQRTERGDSAVYLCASSFNSDNEQFFGPGTRLTVL.

In this sample, this clone turned up once. The V and J genes are TRBV18 and TRBJ2-3; TRBD2 is a possible D gene (7 bases). Trimming pared 3 bases from V and 5 bases from J, leaving 15 bases between. Germline CDR1 and CDR2: KGHSH and LQKENI. The CDR3 loop spans 15 amino acids. CDR3 residues: CASSPTRGGGDTQYF. As DNA, the CDR3 is TGTGCCAGCTCACCGACTAGGGGAGGGGGAGATACGCAGTATTTT. Full variable domain (missing parts from reference TRBV18 and TRBJ2-3): NAGVMQNPRHLVRRRGQEARLRCSPMKGHSHVYWYRQLPEEGLKFMVYLQKENIIDESGMPKERFSAEFPKEGPSILRIQQVVRGDSAAYFCASSPTRGGGDTQYFGPGTRLTVL.

The chain is built from TRBV7-6 and TRBJ2-1; TRBD2 matches at 7 bases. Germline trimming cut 8 bases from V and 7 bases from J; bases unmatched to any gene: 8. CDR3 length: 13 residues. Germline values: CDR1 SGHVS, CDR2 FNYEAQ. The CDR3 protein is CASGLGKGNEQFF. The CDR3 region has the DNA TGTGCCAGCGGACTAGGAAAGGGGAATGAGCAGTTCTTC. The full variable domain, completed using reference TRBV7-6 and TRBJ2-1, is GAGVSQSPRYKVTKRGQDVALRCDPISGHVSLYWYRQALGQGPEFLTYFNYEAQQDKSGLPNDRFSAERPEGSISTLTIQRTEQRDSAMYRCASGLGKGNEQFFGPGTRLTVL.

This chain joins TRBV6-5 and TRBJ2-1, with 11 nucleotides matching TRBD2. Unmatched junction bases numbered 4, after V lost 4 bases and J lost 8 bases. The CDR3 covers 14 residues. The germline V gene has CDR1 MNHEY and CDR2 SVGAGI. The CDR3 bases are TGTGCCAGCAGTTTAGCGGGGGGGCGAGATGAGCAGTTCTTC. Translation: CASSLAGGRDEQFF.